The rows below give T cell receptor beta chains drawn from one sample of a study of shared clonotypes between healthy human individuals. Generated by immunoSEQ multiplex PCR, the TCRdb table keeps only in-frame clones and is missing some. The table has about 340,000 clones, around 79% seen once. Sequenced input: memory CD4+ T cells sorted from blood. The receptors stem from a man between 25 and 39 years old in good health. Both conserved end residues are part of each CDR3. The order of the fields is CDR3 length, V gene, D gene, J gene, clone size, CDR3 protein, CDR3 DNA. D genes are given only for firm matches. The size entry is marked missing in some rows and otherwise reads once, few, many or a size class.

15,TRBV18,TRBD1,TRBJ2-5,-,CASSPPGGGSETQYF,TGTGCCAGCTCCCCCCCAGGGGGCGGTTCGGAGACCCAGTACTTC
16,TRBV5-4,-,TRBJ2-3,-,CASSSGGTRSTDTQYF,TGTGCCAGCAGCTCTGGCGGCACACGGAGCACAGATACGCAGTATTTT
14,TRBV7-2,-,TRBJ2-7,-,CASSLVPTPTEQYF,TGTGCCAGCAGCTTAGTTCCGACTCCCACCGAGCAGTACTTC
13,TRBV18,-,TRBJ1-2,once,CASSPDSSYGYTF,TGTGCCAGCTCACCGGACAGCTCCTATGGCTACACCTTC
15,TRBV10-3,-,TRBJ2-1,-,CAISESGQGSVEQFF,TGTGCCATCAGTGAGTCAGGCCAGGGCTCCGTTGAGCAGTTCTTC
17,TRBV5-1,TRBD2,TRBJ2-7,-,CASSLGPGLAGSYEQYF,TGCGCCAGCAGCTTGGGGCCCGGACTAGCGGGATCCTACGAGCAGTACTTC
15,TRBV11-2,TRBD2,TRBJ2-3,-,CASSFLVAGDRTQYF,TGTGCCAGCAGCTTTTTAGTAGCGGGAGATCGTACGCAGTATTTT
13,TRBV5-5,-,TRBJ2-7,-,CASSLLQDYEQYF,TGTGCCAGCAGCTTGTTACAGGACTACGAGCAGTACTTC
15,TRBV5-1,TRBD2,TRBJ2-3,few,CASSPVAGAGDTQYF,TGCGCCAGCAGCCCTGTAGCGGGAGCTGGGGATACGCAGTATTTT
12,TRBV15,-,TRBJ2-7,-,CATSSSDYEQYF,TGTGCCACCAGCTCTTCTGACTACGAGCAGTACTTC
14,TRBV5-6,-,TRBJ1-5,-,CASSLLGNNQPQHF,TGTGCCAGCAGCTTGCTAGGGAACAATCAGCCCCAGCATTTT
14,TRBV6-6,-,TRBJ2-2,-,CASTQTHVNGELFF,TGTGCCAGCACCCAAACCCACGTAAACGGGGAGCTGTTTTTT
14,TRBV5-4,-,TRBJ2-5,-,CASSLGSVGETQYF,TGTGCCAGCAGCTTGGGGTCGGTCGGAGAGACCCAGTACTTC
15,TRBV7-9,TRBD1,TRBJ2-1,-,CASSSRDSQSNEQFF,TGTGCCAGCAGCTCCCGGGACAGTCAAAGCAATGAGCAGTTCTTC
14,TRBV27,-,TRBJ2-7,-,CASSLLDREYEQYF,TGTGCCAGCAGTTTATTGGACAGAGAGTACGAGCAGTACTTC
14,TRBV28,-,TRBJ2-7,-,CASTPTGNPYEQYF,TGTGCCAGCACCCCCACAGGGAACCCCTACGAGCAGTACTTC
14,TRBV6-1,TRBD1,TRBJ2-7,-,CASQLFGQGSEQYF,TGTGCCAGCCAGCTTTTTGGACAGGGCAGCGAGCAGTACTTC
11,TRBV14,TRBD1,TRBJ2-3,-,CASGQGGSPYF,TGTGCCAGCGGACAGGGGGGCTCACCGTATTTT
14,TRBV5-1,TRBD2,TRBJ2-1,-,CASSSLAGGNEQFF,TGCGCCAGCAGCTCCCTAGCGGGGGGCAATGAGCAGTTCTTC
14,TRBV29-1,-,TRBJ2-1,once,CSAVTGTLYNEQFF,TGCAGCGCTGTTACCGGGACCCTCTACAATGAGCAGTTCTTC
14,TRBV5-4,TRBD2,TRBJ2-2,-,CASSSSGRTGELFF,TGTGCCAGCAGCTCTAGCGGGCGCACCGGGGAGCTGTTTTTT
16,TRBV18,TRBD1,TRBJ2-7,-,CASSPTTGGASGEQYF,TGTGCCAGCTCACCAACAACAGGGGGCGCCTCGGGCGAGCAGTACTTC
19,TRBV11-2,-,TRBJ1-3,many,CASSLVRDGYSPSGNTIYF,TGTGCCAGCAGCTTAGTAAGGGACGGTTATTCTCCCTCTGGAAACACCATATATTTT
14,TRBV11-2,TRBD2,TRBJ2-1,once,CASSLREYHNEQFF,TGTGCCAGCAGCTTGCGGGAGTACCACAATGAGCAGTTCTTC
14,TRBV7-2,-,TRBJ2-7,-,CASSLARDSYEQYF,TGTGCCAGCAGCTTAGCGCGGGACAGCTACGAGCAGTACTTC
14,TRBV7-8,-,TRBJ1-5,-,CASSLERGNQPQHF,TGTGCCAGCAGCTTAGAACGGGGGAATCAGCCCCAGCATTTT
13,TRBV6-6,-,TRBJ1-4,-,CASSKGRWEKLFF,TGTGCCAGCAGTAAGGGTAGATGGGAAAAACTGTTTTTT
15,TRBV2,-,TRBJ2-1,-,CASSVAGARYNEQFF,TGTGCCAGCAGTGTCGCGGGGGCAAGGTACAATGAGCAGTTCTTC
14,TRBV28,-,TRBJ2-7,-,CASSLWGPGYEQYF,TGTGCCAGCAGTTTATGGGGACCCGGGTACGAGCAGTACTTC
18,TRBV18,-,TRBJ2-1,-,CASSPPTGTSARYNEQFF,TGTGCCAGCTCACCACCGACAGGTACTAGCGCCCGCTACAATGAGCAGTTCTTC
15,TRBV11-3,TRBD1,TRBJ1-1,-,CASSLALDRGAEAFF,TGTGCCAGCAGCTTAGCCTTGGACAGGGGGGCTGAAGCTTTCTTT
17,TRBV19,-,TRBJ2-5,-,CASSSRGAQQNQETQYF,TGTGCCAGTAGTAGCCGGGGGGCACAGCAGAACCAAGAGACCCAGTACTTC
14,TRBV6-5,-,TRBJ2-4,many,CASSYSTAVDIQYF,TGTGCCAGCAGTTACTCGACGGCCGTAGACATTCAGTACTTC
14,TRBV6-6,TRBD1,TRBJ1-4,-,CASRKGQGAEKLFF,TGTGCCAGCCGCAAGGGACAGGGCGCGGAAAAACTGTTTTTT
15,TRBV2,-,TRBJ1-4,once,CASSLGVATNEKLFF,TGTGCCAGCAGTCTAGGTGTTGCAACTAATGAAAAACTGTTTTTT
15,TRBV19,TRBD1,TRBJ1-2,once,CASSAAGTGNYGYTF,TGTGCCAGTAGTGCCGCCGGGACAGGAAACTATGGCTACACCTTC
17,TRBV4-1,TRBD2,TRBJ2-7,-,CASSTPREAPLSDEQYF,TGCGCCAGCAGCACTCCTCGGGAGGCACCACTTTCCGACGAGCAGTACTTC
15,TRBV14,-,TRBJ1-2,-,CASSQDRGLGYGYTF,TGTGCCAGCAGCCAAGATCGGGGGCTCGGCTATGGCTACACCTTC
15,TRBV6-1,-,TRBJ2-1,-,CASSERQLNYNEQFF,TGTGCCAGCAGTGAACGACAGCTAAACTACAATGAGCAGTTCTTC
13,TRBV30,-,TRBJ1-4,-,CAWSIISNEKLFF,TGTGCCTGGAGTATCATATCTAATGAAAAACTGTTTTTT
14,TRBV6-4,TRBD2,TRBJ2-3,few,CASSLAGGTDTQYF,TGTGCCAGCAGCCTAGCGGGAGGGACAGATACGCAGTATTTT
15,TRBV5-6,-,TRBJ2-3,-,CASTLVGTGTDTQYF,TGTGCCAGCACCCTAGTAGGGACTGGCACAGATACGCAGTATTTT
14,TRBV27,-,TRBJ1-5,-,CASSTGVRDQPQHF,TGTGCCAGCAGTACGGGCGTGAGGGATCAGCCCCAGCATTTT
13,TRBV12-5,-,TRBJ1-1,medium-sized,CASGLEQGTEAFF,TGTGCTAGTGGTTTGGAACAGGGAACTGAAGCTTTCTTT
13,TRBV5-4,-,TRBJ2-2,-,CASSLLSTGELFF,TGTGCCAGCAGCTTACTGAGCACCGGGGAGCTGTTTTTT
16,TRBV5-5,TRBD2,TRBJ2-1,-,CASSPPLAGANNEQFF,TGTGCCAGCAGCCCGCCGCTAGCGGGGGCTAACAATGAGCAGTTCTTC
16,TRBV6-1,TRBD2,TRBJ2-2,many,CASSVLAGRRTGELFF,TGTGCCAGCAGTGTCCTAGCGGGAAGAAGAACCGGGGAGCTGTTTTTT
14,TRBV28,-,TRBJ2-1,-,CASSSQLAYNEQFF,TGTGCCAGCAGTTCTCAACTAGCATACAATGAGCAGTTCTTC
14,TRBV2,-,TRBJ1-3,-,CASSVGFSGNTIYF,TGTGCCAGCAGTGTGGGGTTCTCCGGAAACACCATATATTTT
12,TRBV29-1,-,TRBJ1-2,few,CSVARGNDGYTF,TGCAGCGTTGCTAGGGGTAATGATGGCTACACCTTC
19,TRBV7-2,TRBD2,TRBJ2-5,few,CASSSGRLLAGVAEETQYF,TGTGCCAGCAGCTCGGGACGGTTACTAGCGGGAGTCGCAGAAGAGACCCAGTACTTC
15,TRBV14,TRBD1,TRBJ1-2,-,CASSQVYRGRSGYTF,TGTGCCAGCAGCCAAGTGTACAGGGGGCGTAGTGGCTACACCTTC
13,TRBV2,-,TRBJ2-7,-,CASGPGISYEQYF,TGTGCCAGCGGACCGGGAATCTCCTACGAGCAGTACTTC